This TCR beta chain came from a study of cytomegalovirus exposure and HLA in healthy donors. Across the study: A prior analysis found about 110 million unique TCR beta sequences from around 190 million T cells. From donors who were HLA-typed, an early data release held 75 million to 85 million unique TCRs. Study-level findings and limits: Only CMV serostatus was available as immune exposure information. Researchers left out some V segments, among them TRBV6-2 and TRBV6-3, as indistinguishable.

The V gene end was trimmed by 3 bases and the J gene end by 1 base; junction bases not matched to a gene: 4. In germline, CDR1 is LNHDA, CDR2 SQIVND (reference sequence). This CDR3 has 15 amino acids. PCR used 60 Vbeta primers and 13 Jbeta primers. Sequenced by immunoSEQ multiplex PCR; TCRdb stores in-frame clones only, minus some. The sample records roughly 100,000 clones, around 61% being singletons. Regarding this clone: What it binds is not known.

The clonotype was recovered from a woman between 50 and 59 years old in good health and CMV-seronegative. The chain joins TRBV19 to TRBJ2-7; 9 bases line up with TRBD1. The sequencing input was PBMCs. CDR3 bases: TGTGCCAGTAGTATGGGACAGGGAGGATCCTACGAGCAGTACTTC. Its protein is CASSMGQGGSYEQYF. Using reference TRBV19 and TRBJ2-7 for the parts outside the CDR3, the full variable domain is DGGITQSPKYLFRKEGQNVTLSCEQNLNHDAMYWYRQDPGQGLRLIYYSQIVNDFQKGDIAEGYSVSREKKESFPLTVTSAQKNPTAFYLCASSMGQGGSYEQYFGPGTRLTVT.